The next 5 T cell receptor beta chains were all read from a single sample in a study of blood T cell repertoires in COVID-19. The data were produced by immunoSEQ multiplex PCR, yet TCRdb's version contains in-frame clones alone and is incomplete. The profile shows about 200,000 clones, roughly 90% of them singletons. The sample comprised peripheral blood. The receptors here all came from a man aged 55 to 70 with COVID-19, enrolled during active disease.

This clone was seen a handful of times. This rearrangement joins TRBV2 to TRBJ1-5, with TRBD1 matching 7 bases. The J segment lost 3 bases and the V segment lost 4 bases, leaving 6 bases of the junction unmatched. Germline CDR1 reads SNHLY; CDR2 reads FYNNEI. The CDR3 has 15 amino acids. The CDR3 coding sequence is TGTGCCAGCAGTGTCGCAGGGGGTTTCAATCAGCCCCAGCATTTT. The encoded protein is CASSVAGGFNQPQHF.

The sample holds one count of this clone. The chain has TRBV7-2 and TRBJ2-7; tentative D call: TRBD2 (5 bases). V was clipped by 5 bases and J by 0 bases, with 17 bases between them. Germline CDR1 reads SGHTA; CDR2 reads FQGNSA. The CDR3 has 16 amino acids. CDR3 in amino acids: CASSAQDSESSYEQYF. For the CDR3, the DNA is TGTGCCAGCAGCGCCCAAGATAGCGAGAGCTCCTACGAGCAGTACTTC.

The V gene is TRBV19, the J gene TRBJ2-7; 9 bases are a match to TRBD1. V was clipped by 5 bases and J by 3 bases; unmatched bases: 8. The CDR3 contains 15 residues. CDR1 and CDR2 (germline): LNHDA, SQIVND (reference sequence). The DNA of the CDR3 is TGTGCCAGTAGTGCAACCGGGACAGGGTTCTACGAGCAGTACTTC. This gives the protein CASSATGTGFYEQYF.

V gene TRBV2 combines with J gene TRBJ2-7; 7 bases map to TRBD1. The V gene end was trimmed by 4 bases and the J gene end by 3 bases; junction bases not matched to a gene: 3. The CDR3 totals 13 residues. Germline-derived CDR1 and CDR2 are SNHLY and FYNNEI. CDR3 amino acids: CASSVGQLYEQYF. The CDR3, as DNA: TGTGCCAGCAGTGTGGGACAGCTCTACGAGCAGTACTTC. Full variable domain (rest looked up from reference TRBV2 and TRBJ2-7): EPEVTQTPSHQVTQMGQEVILRCVPISNHLYFYWYRQILGQKVEFLVSFYNNEISEKSEIFDDQFSVERPDGSNFTLKIRSTKLEDSAMYFCASSVGQLYEQYFGPGTRLTVT.

The rearrangement joins TRBV4-3 to TRBJ2-1; 7 bases line up with TRBD1. Germline V gene data show CDR1 as LGHNA and CDR2 as YSLEER. The CDR3 has 16 amino acids. V lost 1 base and J lost 2; bases outside the gene matches: 5. In DNA, the CDR3 is TGCGCCAGCAGCCAAGGAACAGGGGCCGCCTACAATGAGCAGTTCTTC. Its translation is CASSQGTGAAYNEQFF.